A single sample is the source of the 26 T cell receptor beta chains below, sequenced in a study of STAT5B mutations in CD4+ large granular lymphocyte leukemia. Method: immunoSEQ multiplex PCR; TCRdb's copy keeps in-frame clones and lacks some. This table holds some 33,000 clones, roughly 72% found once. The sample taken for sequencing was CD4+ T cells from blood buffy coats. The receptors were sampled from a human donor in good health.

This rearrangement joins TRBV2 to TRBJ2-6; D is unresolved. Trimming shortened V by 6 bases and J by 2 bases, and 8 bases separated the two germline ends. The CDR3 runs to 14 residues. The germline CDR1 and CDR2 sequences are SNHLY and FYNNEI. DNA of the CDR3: TGTGCCAGCAGGCGACTGGCTGGGGCCAACGTCCTGACTTTC. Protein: CASRRLAGANVLTF.

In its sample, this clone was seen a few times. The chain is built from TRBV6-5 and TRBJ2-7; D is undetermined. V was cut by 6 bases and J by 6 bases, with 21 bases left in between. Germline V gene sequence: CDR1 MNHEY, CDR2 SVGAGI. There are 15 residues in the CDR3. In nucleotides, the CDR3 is TGTGCCAGCAGACCCCTGTTGAAGGGAAGGTTCGAGCAGTACTTC. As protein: CASRPLLKGRFEQYF.

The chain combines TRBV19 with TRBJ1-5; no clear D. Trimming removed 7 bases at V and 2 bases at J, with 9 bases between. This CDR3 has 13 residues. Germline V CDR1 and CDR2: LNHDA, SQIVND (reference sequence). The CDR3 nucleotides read TGTGCCAGTACCTCGACCCGCAATCAGCCCCAGCATTTT. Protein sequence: CASTSTRNQPQHF.

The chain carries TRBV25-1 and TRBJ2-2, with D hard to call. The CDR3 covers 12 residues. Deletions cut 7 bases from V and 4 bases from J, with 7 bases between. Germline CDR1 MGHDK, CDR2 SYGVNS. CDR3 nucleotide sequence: TGTGCCAGCACACCTGTCACCGGGGAGCTGTTTTTT. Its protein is CASTPVTGELFF. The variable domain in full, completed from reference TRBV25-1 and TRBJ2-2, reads EADIYQTPRYLVIGTGKKITLECSQTMGHDKMYWYQQDPGMELHLIHYSYGVNSTEKGDLSSESTVSRIRTEHFPLTLESARPSHTSQYLCASTPVTGELFFGEGSRLTVL.

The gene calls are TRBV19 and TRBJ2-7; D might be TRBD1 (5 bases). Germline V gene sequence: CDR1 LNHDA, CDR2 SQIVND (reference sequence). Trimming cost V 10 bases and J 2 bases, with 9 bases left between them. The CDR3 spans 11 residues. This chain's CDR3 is CATRGPYEQYF. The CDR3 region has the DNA TGTGCCACAAGGGGTCCCTACGAGCAGTACTTC.

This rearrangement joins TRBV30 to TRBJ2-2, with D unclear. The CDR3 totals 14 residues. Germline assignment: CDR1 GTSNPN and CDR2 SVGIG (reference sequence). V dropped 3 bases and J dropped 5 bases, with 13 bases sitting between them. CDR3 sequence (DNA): TGTGCCTGGAGACCGTCCCCAGTAACCGGGGAGCTGTTTTTT. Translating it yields CAWRPSPVTGELFF.

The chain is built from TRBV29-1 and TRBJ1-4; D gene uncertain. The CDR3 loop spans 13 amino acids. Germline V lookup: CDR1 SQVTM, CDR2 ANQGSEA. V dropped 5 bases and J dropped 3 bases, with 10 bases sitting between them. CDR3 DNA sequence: TGCAGCGTTCTGACTGACCCTAATGAAAAACTGTTTTTT. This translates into CSVLTDPNEKLFF. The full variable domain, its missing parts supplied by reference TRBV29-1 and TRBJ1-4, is SAVISQKPSRDICQRGTSLTIQCQVDSQVTMMFWYRQQPGQSLTLIATANQGSEATYESGFVIDKFPISRPNLTFSTLTVSNMSPEDSSIYLCSVLTDPNEKLFFGSGTQLSVL.

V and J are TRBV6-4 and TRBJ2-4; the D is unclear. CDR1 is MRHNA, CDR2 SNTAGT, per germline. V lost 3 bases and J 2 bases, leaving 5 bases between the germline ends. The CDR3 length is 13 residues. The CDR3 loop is CASSEQPKNIQYF. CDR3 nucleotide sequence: TGTGCCAGCAGTGAACAGCCCAAAAACATTCAGTACTTC.

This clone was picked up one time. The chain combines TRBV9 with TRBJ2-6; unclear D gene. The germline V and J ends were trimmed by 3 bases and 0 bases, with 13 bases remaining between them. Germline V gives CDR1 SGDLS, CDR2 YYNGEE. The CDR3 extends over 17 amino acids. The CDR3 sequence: CASSASGAYSGANVLTF. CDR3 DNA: TGTGCCAGCAGCGCATCAGGAGCTTACTCTGGGGCCAACGTCCTGACTTTC.

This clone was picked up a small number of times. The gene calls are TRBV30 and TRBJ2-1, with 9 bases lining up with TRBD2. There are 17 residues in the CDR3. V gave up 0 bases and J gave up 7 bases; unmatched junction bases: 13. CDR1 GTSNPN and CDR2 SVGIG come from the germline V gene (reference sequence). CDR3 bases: TGTGCCTGGAGTGTACGCCTGCGGGGCGGGAGGGAGAATGAGCAGTTCTTC. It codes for CAWSVRLRGGRENEQFF.

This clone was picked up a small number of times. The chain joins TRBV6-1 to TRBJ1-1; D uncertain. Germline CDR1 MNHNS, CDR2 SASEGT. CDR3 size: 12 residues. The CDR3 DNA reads TGTGTAACGAATCATGGGAACACTGAAGCTTTCTTT. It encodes CVTNHGNTEAFF.

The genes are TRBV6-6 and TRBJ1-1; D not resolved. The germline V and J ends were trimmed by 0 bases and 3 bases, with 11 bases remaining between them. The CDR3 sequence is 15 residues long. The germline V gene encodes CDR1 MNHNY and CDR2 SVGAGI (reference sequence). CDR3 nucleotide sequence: TGTGCCAGCAGTTACTCAAGGACGGAGGACACTGAAGCTTTCTTT. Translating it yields CASSYSRTEDTEAFF.

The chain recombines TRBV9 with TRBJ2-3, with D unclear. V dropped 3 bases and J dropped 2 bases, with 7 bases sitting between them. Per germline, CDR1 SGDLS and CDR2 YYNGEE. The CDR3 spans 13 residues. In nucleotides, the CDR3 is TGTGCCAGCAGCGCAGAGAACACAGATACGCAGTATTTT. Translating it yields CASSAENTDTQYF.

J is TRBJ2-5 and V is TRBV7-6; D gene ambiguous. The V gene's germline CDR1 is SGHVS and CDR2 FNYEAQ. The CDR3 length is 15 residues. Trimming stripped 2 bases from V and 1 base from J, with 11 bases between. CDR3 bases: TGTGCCAGCAGCTTAATCGGCGCTGCCCAAGAGACCCAGTACTTC. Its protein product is CASSLIGAAQETQYF.

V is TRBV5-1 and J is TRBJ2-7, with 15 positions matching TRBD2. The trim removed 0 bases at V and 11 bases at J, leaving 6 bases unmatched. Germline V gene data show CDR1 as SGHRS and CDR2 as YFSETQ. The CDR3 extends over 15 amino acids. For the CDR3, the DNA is TGCGCCAGCAGCTTGGCGGGACTAGCGGGGGGTGGTGAGTACTTC. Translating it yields CASSLAGLAGGGEYF.

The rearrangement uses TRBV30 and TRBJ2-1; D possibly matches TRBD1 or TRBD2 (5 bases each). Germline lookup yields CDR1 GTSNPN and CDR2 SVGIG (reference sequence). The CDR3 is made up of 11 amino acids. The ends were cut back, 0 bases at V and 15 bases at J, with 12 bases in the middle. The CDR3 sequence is CAWSVRGPGFF. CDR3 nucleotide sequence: TGTGCCTGGAGTGTAAGGGGACCGGGGTTCTTC.

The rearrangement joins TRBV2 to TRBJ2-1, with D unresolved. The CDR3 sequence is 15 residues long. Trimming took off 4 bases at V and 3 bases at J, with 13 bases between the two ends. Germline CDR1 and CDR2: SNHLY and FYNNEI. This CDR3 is CASSGLETGYNEQFF. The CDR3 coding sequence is TGTGCCAGCAGTGGCCTAGAGACTGGCTACAATGAGCAGTTCTTC.

CDR3 amino acids: CAGQANTEAFF. The CDR3 DNA is TGTGCCGGACAGGCGAACACTGAAGCTTTCTTT. The V gene is TRBV30, the J gene TRBJ1-1; TRBD1 agrees at 7 bases. The CDR3 length is 11 residues. Germline V CDR1 and CDR2: GTSNPN, SVGIG (reference sequence). V was pared by 8 bases and J by 1 base, with 1 base of the junction left unmatched.

CDR3 region: CASRMTSGGHYEQYF. CDR3 bases: TGTGCCAGCAGAATGACTAGCGGGGGACACTACGAGCAGTACTTC. This chain links TRBV6-5 with TRBJ2-7, with 12 bases matching TRBD2. Germline V lookup: CDR1 MNHEY, CDR2 SVGAGI. The junction had 6 bases not matched to a gene; V was cut back by 6 bases and J by 3 bases. This CDR3 spans 15 amino acids.

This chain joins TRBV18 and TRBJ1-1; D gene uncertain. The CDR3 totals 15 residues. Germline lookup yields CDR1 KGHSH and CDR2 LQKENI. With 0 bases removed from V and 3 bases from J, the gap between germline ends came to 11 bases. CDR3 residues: CASSPPVRRDTEAFF. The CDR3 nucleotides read TGTGCCAGCTCACCACCGGTCCGTCGGGACACTGAAGCTTTCTTT.

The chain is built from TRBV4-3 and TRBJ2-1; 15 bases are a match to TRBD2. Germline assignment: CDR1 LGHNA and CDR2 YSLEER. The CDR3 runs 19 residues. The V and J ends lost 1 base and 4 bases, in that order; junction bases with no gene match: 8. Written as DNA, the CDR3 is TGCGCCAGCAGCCAAGTAGCAGGACTAGCGGGAGGGAGATACAATGAGCAGTTCTTC. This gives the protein CASSQVAGLAGGRYNEQFF.

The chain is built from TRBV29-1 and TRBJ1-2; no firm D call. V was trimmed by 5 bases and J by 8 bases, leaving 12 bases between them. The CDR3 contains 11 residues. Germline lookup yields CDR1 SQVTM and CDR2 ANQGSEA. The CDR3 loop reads CSVLSGEGYTF. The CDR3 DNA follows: TGCAGCGTTCTCAGCGGGGAAGGCTACACCTTC.

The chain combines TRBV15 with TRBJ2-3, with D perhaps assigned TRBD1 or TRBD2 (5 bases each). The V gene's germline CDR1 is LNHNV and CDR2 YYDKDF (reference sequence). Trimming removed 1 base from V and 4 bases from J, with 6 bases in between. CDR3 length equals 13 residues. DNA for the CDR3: TGTGCCACCAGCAGAGGGGGGTCAGATACGCAGTATTTT. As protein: CATSRGGSDTQYF.

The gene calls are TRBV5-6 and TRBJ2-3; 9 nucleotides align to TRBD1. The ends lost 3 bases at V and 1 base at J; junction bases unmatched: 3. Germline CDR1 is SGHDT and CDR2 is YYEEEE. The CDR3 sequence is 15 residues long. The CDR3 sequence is CASSSQGAGTDTQYF. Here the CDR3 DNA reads TGTGCCAGCAGCTCACAGGGGGCAGGCACAGATACGCAGTATTTT.

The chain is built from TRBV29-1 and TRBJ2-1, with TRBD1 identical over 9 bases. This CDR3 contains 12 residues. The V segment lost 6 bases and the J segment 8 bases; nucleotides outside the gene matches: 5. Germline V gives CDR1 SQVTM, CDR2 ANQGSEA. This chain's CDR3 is CSVHRGQDEQFF. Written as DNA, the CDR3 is TGCAGCGTCCACAGGGGGCAGGATGAGCAGTTCTTC.

The CDR3 loop reads CASSLVIVNYGYTF. The CDR3, as DNA: TGTGCCAGCAGCTTAGTTATCGTTAACTATGGCTACACCTTC. This sequence joins TRBV7-2 and TRBJ1-2; D uncertain. Per the germline V gene, CDR1 is SGHTA and CDR2 is FQGNSA. Trimming left V 1 base short and J 1 base short, with 7 bases between. The CDR3 is made up of 14 amino acids.